Listed below are T cell receptor beta chains from one sample, sequenced in a study of regulatory T cells in long-lasting Graves disease. TCRdb reanalysed the multiplex PCR reads using MiXCR and keeps one entry per CDR3 protein. Of 300,000 to 400,000 distinct CDR3 sequences in the sample, over 15% were seen once. The same sample was also studied in work on T cells in Graves' hyperthyroidism and ophthalmopathy.

The sample consisted of peripheral blood mononuclear cells (PBMCs), taken at new diagnosis, from a patient treated with antithyroid drugs. The source of these receptors is a man in his forties with Graves disease. Each CDR3 is given with its conserved first and last residue. The D gene is left open where the match is weak. Clone sizes are given selectively: once, few, many, or a class where the clone is expanded.

J,size,D,V,CDR3,DNA
TRBJ2-3,many,.,TRBV7-2,CASSPWVGPGDTQYF,TGTGCCAGCAGCCCGTGGGTGGGGCCCGGGGATACGCAGTATTTT
TRBJ2-7,many,.,TRBV24-1,CATAGARDSYEQYF,TGTGCCACCGCTGGGGCCCGAGACTCCTACGAGCAGTACTTC
TRBJ2-7,.,.,TRBV30,CAWGPGQRTIYEQYF,TGTGCCTGGGGTCCGGGGCAGCGAACTATCTACGAGCAGTACTTC
TRBJ2-7,many,.,TRBV7-9,CASSQGRGGYEQYF,TGTGCCAGCAGCCAAGGGCGGGGAGGCTACGAGCAGTACTTC
TRBJ2-3,.,.,TRBV5-1,CASRRQEDTQYF,TGCGCCAGCAGGAGACAGGAAGATACGCAGTATTTT
TRBJ2-2,many,.,TRBV2,CASSEISGYTGELFF,TGTGCCAGCAGTGAAATTAGCGGATACACCGGGGAGCTGTTTTTT
TRBJ2-1,many,TRBD2,TRBV20-1,CSARDGSGGDNEQFF,TGCAGTGCTAGAGATGGTAGCGGGGGTGACAATGAGCAGTTCTTC
TRBJ2-1,few,TRBD2,TRBV27,CASRRQRGGRDEQFF,TGTGCCAGCAGGAGACAGCGGGGGGGCCGGGATGAGCAGTTCTTC
TRBJ2-2,few,TRBD2,TRBV19,CASSMLAGNTGELFF,TGTGCCAGTAGTATGCTAGCGGGGAACACCGGGGAGCTGTTTTTT
TRBJ2-7,.,.,TRBV25-1,CASPRGDEQYF,TGTGCCAGCCCCCGGGGTGACGAGCAGTACTTC
TRBJ2-2,many,.,TRBV24-1,CATSDLTGQPGKLFF,TGTGCCACCAGTGATTTGACCGGACAGCCTGGGAAGCTGTTTTTT
TRBJ1-4,few,.,TRBV27,CASSLRRNEKLFF,TGTGCCAGCAGTTTGAGGAGGAATGAAAAACTGTTTTTT
TRBJ2-1,many,TRBD2,TRBV4-2,CASSRLLAGYNEQFF,TGTGCCAGCAGCCGCCTACTAGCGGGCTACAATGAGCAGTTCTTC
TRBJ2-2,many,.,TRBV20-1,CSAREPGSTGELFF,TGCAGTGCTAGAGAACCAGGGTCCACCGGGGAGCTGTTTTTT
TRBJ2-5,.,.,TRBV28,CASRAPGWGTQYF,TGTGCCAGCAGGGCGCCAGGGTGGGGGACCCAGTACTTC
TRBJ1-1,many,.,TRBV27,CASSPSFRGGTNTEAFF,TGTGCCAGCAGTCCATCCTTTCGGGGGGGCACGAACACTGAAGCTTTCTTT
TRBJ1-5,many,.,TRBV28,CASSLSPGLGSLGDQPQHF,TGTGCCAGCAGTTTATCCCCTGGTTTGGGCAGTTTAGGGGATCAGCCCCAGCATTTT
TRBJ2-3,.,TRBD1,TRBV20-1,CSAGQGIDTQYF,TGCAGTGCGGGACAGGGAATAGATACGCAGTATTTT
TRBJ2-5,few,.,TRBV5-6,CASSLIQDPGETQYF,TGTGCCAGCAGCTTGATCCAGGACCCAGGGGAGACCCAGTACTTC
TRBJ2-5,many,.,TRBV3-1,CASSHRGRETQYF,TGTGCCAGCAGCCACCGGGGGCGAGAGACCCAGTACTTC
TRBJ1-1,many,.,TRBV7-9,CASSLEGGQLMKAFF,TGTGCCAGCAGCTTAGAAGGGGGGCAGCTAATGAAAGCTTTCTTT
TRBJ1-1,many,.,TRBV3-1,CASSHRGNTEAFF,TGTGCCAGCAGTCACCGGGGGAACACTGAAGCTTTCTTT
TRBJ1-1,many,.,TRBV5-1,CASSWAGMNTEAFF,TGCGCCAGCAGCTGGGCAGGTATGAACACTGAAGCTTTCTTT
TRBJ2-1,many,TRBD2,TRBV6-1,CASSKGLAGVYEQFF,TGTGCCAGCAGCAAGGGACTAGCGGGGGTCTATGAGCAGTTCTTC
TRBJ2-1,few,TRBD2,TRBV4-2,CASSQDSRGGHYNEQFF,TGTGCCAGCAGCCAAGATTCGCGGGGGGGCCACTACAATGAGCAGTTCTTC
TRBJ2-3,many,.,TRBV11-1,CASSPSGITQYF,TGTGCCAGCAGCCCCTCTGGGATTACGCAGTATTTT
TRBJ1-2,.,.,TRBV28,CASSSQPHKAAGYTF,TGTGCCAGCAGTTCCCAGCCGCATAAAGCTGCTGGCTACACCTTC
TRBJ1-2,many,.,TRBV2,CASKHYLRYGYTF,TGTGCCAGCAAGCATTACCTGAGGTATGGCTACACCTTC
TRBJ2-5,once,TRBD2,TRBV2,CASSISGGVEETQYF,TGTGCCAGCAGTATTAGCGGGGGGGTCGAAGAGACCCAGTACTTC
TRBJ2-1,many,TRBD2,TRBV28,CASSTRAGGSPKKINEQFF,TGTGCCAGCAGTACCCGAGCGGGGGGAAGCCCTAAGAAAATTAATGAGCAGTTCTTC
TRBJ2-7,.,TRBD2,TRBV7-3,CASSSAGRSYEQYF,TGTGCCAGCAGTTCAGCGGGACGCTCCTACGAGCAGTACTTC
TRBJ2-3,many,.,TRBV4-1,CASSQDPAGLRDTQYF,TGCGCCAGCAGCCAAGATCCGGCGGGTCTACGAGATACGCAGTATTTT
TRBJ2-5,many,TRBD1,TRBV6-5,CASSWDRETQYF,TGTGCCAGCAGTTGGGACAGGGAGACCCAGTACTTC
TRBJ2-1,many,TRBD2,TRBV28,CASISGGSSYNEQFF,TGTGCCAGCATTAGCGGGGGTAGCTCCTACAATGAGCAGTTCTTC
TRBJ1-5,.,.,TRBV24-1,CATSPSGWGNQPQHF,TGTGCCACCAGTCCTTCAGGGTGGGGAAATCAGCCCCAGCATTTT
TRBJ2-3,many,.,TRBV2,CASIAGISTDTQYF,TGTGCCAGCATAGCAGGAATTAGCACAGATACGCAGTATTTT
TRBJ2-5,many,.,TRBV19,CASSTRRETQYF,TGTGCCAGTAGTACCAGACGGGAGACCCAGTACTTC
TRBJ1-3,few,.,TRBV10-3,CATARQGSGNTIYF,TGTGCCACGGCGAGGCAGGGCTCTGGAAACACCATATATTTT
TRBJ1-6,many,.,TRBV5-1,CASREGSSYNSPLHF,TGCGCCAGCAGGGAGGGGAGCTCCTATAATTCACCCCTCCACTTT
TRBJ1-5,once,.,TRBV12-3/TRBV12-4,CASSLARENLEGNQPQHF,TGTGCCAGCAGTTTAGCCAGGGAGAACCTAGAGGGCAATCAGCCCCAGCATTTT
TRBJ2-1,many,.,TRBV28,CASKEVGNEQFF,TGTGCCAGCAAAGAGGTGGGGAATGAGCAGTTCTTC
TRBJ1-5,.,.,TRBV20-1,CSARDPGGSNQPQHF,TGCAGTGCTAGAGATCCGGGGGGTAGCAATCAGCCCCAGCATTTT
TRBJ2-4,many,.,TRBV28,CASELETVKIQYF,TGTGCCAGCGAATTAGAGACGGTAAAAATTCAGTACTTC
TRBJ2-1,many,TRBD2,TRBV12-3/TRBV12-4,CASSLGIAGDGDEQFF,TGTGCCAGCAGTTTAGGGATAGCGGGGGACGGCGATGAGCAGTTCTTC
TRBJ2-1,many,.,TRBV5-5,CASSLSTGLNEQFF,TGTGCCAGCAGCTTGAGTACAGGACTGAATGAGCAGTTCTTC
TRBJ2-2,.,.,TRBV10-1,CASSESVGWTGELFF,TGCGCCAGCAGTGAGTCGGTGGGTTGGACCGGGGAGCTGTTTTTT
TRBJ1-3,few,.,TRBV6-1,CASIGGGSGNTIYF,TGTGCCAGCATTGGGGGGGGTTCTGGAAACACCATATATTTT
TRBJ2-3,many,TRBD1,TRBV24-1,CATSDSGQTDTQYF,TGTGCCACCAGTGATTCGGGACAGACAGATACGCAGTATTTT
TRBJ2-5,many,.,TRBV28,CASSPNHRGGETQYF,TGTGCCAGCAGTCCCAATCACAGGGGGGGCGAGACCCAGTACTTC
TRBJ2-1,.,TRBD2,TRBV5-1,CASSSETSGGGIKFF,TGCGCCAGCAGCTCCGAGACTAGCGGGGGGGGTATAAAGTTCTTC
TRBJ2-2,.,.,TRBV9,CASSVAGPNTGELFF,TGTGCCAGCAGCGTAGCGGGGCCTAACACCGGGGAGCTGTTTTTT
TRBJ2-5,.,.,TRBV5-5,CASSRFSGANRGTQYF,TGTGCCAGCAGCCGGTTTTCGGGGGCAAATCGGGGGACCCAGTACTTC
TRBJ1-3,.,.,TRBV5-1,CASSLGDAGNTIYF,TGCGCCAGCAGCTTGGGAGACGCTGGAAACACCATATATTTT
TRBJ1-3,few,.,TRBV4-3,CASSQDWGAGSGNTIYF,TGCGCCAGCAGCCAAGATTGGGGGGCGGGTTCTGGAAACACCATATATTTT